This TCR beta chain was identified in a study of radiation and T cells in renal cell carcinoma. Notes on this clone: What it binds is unknown.

TCRdb keeps only in-frame clones here, not all; method: immunoSEQ multiplex PCR. In the table there are roughly 14,000 clones, about three fifths of which are singletons. The CDR3 is 15 residues long. The germline CDR1 and CDR2 sequences are LNHDA and SQIVND (reference sequence). J was trimmed by 8 bases and V by 1 base; bases with no gene match: 5. Treatment indicated: treatment-naive control, cytoreductive nephrectomy. Control tumors came from treatment-naive patients without prior radiation. Controls included several female and about a dozen male donors, resected 2011 to 2014. Findings and caveats of the study: Irradiated tumors had higher TCR clonality than control tumors.

This receptor was taken from a man aged 55-75 years with renal cell carcinoma. The sample here was tumor tissue, taken from a patient whose treatment was nephrectomy without radiotherapy. The rearrangement joins TRBV19 to TRBJ2-1; 10 bases match TRBD2. The CDR3 sequence is CASSIASSGSHEQFF. The CDR3 nucleotides read TGTGCCAGTAGTATAGCTTCTAGCGGGAGCCATGAGCAGTTCTTC.